These 22 T cell receptor beta chains were all obtained from the same sample, sequenced in a study of T cells after yellow fever vaccination. TCRdb analysed the 5' RACE reads with MiXCR anew, one entry per CDR3 protein. The sample includes approximately 300,000 distinct CDR3 sequences, about 10% of them seen just once. The sequencing used CD4+ T cells sorted from PBMCs, collected 45 days after the yellow fever booster vaccination. The receptor set was obtained from a man aged 18 to 30 who received the YFV17D yellow fever vaccine.

This clonotype was seen ten or more times. The chain is built from TRBV20-1 and TRBJ1-2; no clear D. The CDR3 is 15 amino acids. Germline assignment: CDR1 DFQATT and CDR2 SNEGSKA (reference sequence). Trimming left V 4 bases short and J 4 bases short, with 19 bases between. The CDR3 DNA reads TGCAGTGCTACCTCGGCCACGGCGTTTGGCTATGGCTACACCTTC. Translation gives CSATSATAFGYGYTF.

This clonotype was counted only a few times. CDR3 sequence reads: CASSQPQEKLFF. Written as DNA, the CDR3 is TGCGCCAGCAGCCAACCTCAAGAAAAACTGTTTTTT. This sequence joins TRBV4-1 and TRBJ1-4, with D unresolved. Germline CDR1 is MGHRA and CDR2 is YSYEKL. The V gene lost 2 bases and the J gene lost 8 bases, with 6 bases spanning the gap. The CDR3 runs 12 residues.

The rearrangement links TRBV7-2 to TRBJ2-2; TRBD1 might be the D (6 bases). There are 16 residues in the CDR3. V was cut by 3 bases and J by 1 base, with 12 bases left in between. Germline V CDR1 and CDR2: SGHTA, FQGNSA. Here the CDR3 reads CASSFGTTLNTGELFF. The CDR3 region has the DNA TGTGCCAGCAGCTTCGGGACAACTTTGAACACCGGGGAGCTGTTTTTT.

This clonotype has only a few counts. The chain recombines TRBV6-5 with TRBJ2-3; D possibly corresponds to TRBD1 (5 bases). V was shortened by 5 bases and J by 4 bases, with 10 bases between the two germline ends. Looked up from germline, CDR1 is MNHEY and CDR2 is SVGAGI. The CDR3 totals 13 residues. In DNA, the CDR3 is TGTGCCAGCAGTCCCAGGGTGCCAGATACGCAGTATTTT. This codes for CASSPRVPDTQYF.

The chain links TRBV5-1 to TRBJ2-5; D ambiguous. Trimming stripped 7 bases from V and 5 bases from J, with 15 bases between. Germline V gene data show CDR1 as SGHRS and CDR2 as YFSETQ. The CDR3 extends over 13 amino acids. The CDR3 sequence is CASGHPDGETQYF. CDR3 DNA: TGCGCCAGCGGGCATCCCGACGGGGAGACCCAGTACTTC.

The table lists this clonotype with a few counts. The gene calls are TRBV6-5 and TRBJ1-5, with TRBD1 as a possible D gene (5 bases). The CDR3 covers 13 residues. The V gene lost 8 bases and the J gene lost 2 bases, with 10 bases spanning the gap. CDR1 is MNHEY, CDR2 SVGAGI, per germline. CDR3 amino acids: CASRRGGNQPQHF. The CDR3 DNA sequence: TGTGCCAGCCGACGGGGGGGCAATCAGCCCCAGCATTTT.

The sample holds many counts of this clonotype. The V call is TRBV4-2, the J call TRBJ2-7; TRBD1 agrees at 9 bases. With V trimmed by 4 bases and J by 3 bases, 7 bases remained unmatched. The CDR3 contains 15 residues. From germline, CDR1 is LGHNA and CDR2 YNFKEQ. The CDR3 DNA reads TGTGCCAGCAGCCTCGGGACAGGGATTGACTACGAGCAGTACTTC. Translated: CASSLGTGIDYEQYF.

This clonotype was observed at least ten times. This chain links TRBV7-2 with TRBJ2-2, with 7 bases identical to TRBD1. Germline CDR1 reads SGHTA; CDR2 reads FQGNSA. The length of the CDR3 is 15 residues. After removal of 5 bases from V and 1 base from J, the junction contained 4 bases not matched to a gene. Here the CDR3 DNA reads TGTGCCAGCAGCCCTTGGACAGGGAACACCGGGGAGCTGTTTTTT. This gives the protein CASSPWTGNTGELFF.

This clonotype was observed a few times. The rearrangement joins TRBV24-1 to TRBJ2-4, with D unclear. Germline CDR1 is KGHDR and CDR2 is SFDVKD. Trimming took off 4 bases at V and 0 bases at J, with 9 bases between the two ends. The length of the CDR3 is 15 residues. CDR3 bases: TGTGCCACCAGTGACGGCGGTGAAGCCAAAAACATTCAGTACTTC. Translation: CATSDGGEAKNIQYF.

In this sample, this clonotype turned up many times. The V and J genes are TRBV6-5 and TRBJ2-2; D unclear. With 6 bases removed from V and 3 bases from J, the gap between germline ends came to 11 bases. Germline loops: CDR1 MNHEY, CDR2 SVGAGI. The CDR3 has 14 residues. The CDR3 reads CASRKAPDTGELFF. CDR3 sequence (DNA): TGTGCCAGCAGAAAGGCCCCGGACACCGGGGAGCTGTTTTTT.

This clonotype was seen only a few times. J is TRBJ1-2 and V is TRBV5-6; D not certain. The CDR3 extends over 12 amino acids. The V end lost 2 bases, the J end lost 2 bases, and 4 bases lay between the germline ends. The germline gives CDR1 SGHDT, CDR2 YYEEEE. The CDR3 nucleotides read TGTGCCAGCAGCTTAAAAAACTATGGCTACACCTTC. Protein product: CASSLKNYGYTF.

The CDR3 DNA follows: TGTGCCAGCACCAACGGGCGGATTTTCGGAGATACGCAGTATTTT. Amino acid sequence: CASTNGRIFGDTQYF. The J gene is TRBJ2-3, the V gene TRBV6-2 or TRBV6-3, with D uncertain. V lost 7 bases and J 5 bases, leaving 19 bases between the germline ends. The CDR3 loop spans 15 amino acids. Per the germline V gene, CDR1 is MNHEY and CDR2 is SVGEGT.

This clonotype has a count of ten or more. The rearrangement links TRBV20-1 to TRBJ1-4, with D perhaps matching TRBD1 (5 bases). V lost 1 base, J lost 6 bases, and 24 bases lay in between. Per germline, CDR1 DFQATT and CDR2 SNEGSKA (reference sequence). The CDR3 is 18 residues long. The CDR3 coding sequence is TGCAGTGCTAGAGGTCGTGGGGGTTATGTGTATGGGGATGAAAAACTGTTTTTT. Its translation is CSARGRGGYVYGDEKLFF.

This clonotype has ten or more counts. The chain carries TRBV12-3 or TRBV12-4 and TRBJ2-5, with 7 bases identical to TRBD1. After removal of 6 bases from V and 2 bases from J, the junction contained 3 bases not matched to a gene. The CDR3 loop spans 13 amino acids. Written as DNA, the CDR3 is TGTGCCAGCAGACGGGGACAGCAAGAGACCCAGTACTTC. The encoded protein is CASRRGQQETQYF.

The chain joins TRBV5-1 to TRBJ1-1; D not resolved. V was pared by 0 bases and J by 5 bases, with 8 bases between. Germline V CDR1 and CDR2: SGHRS, YFSETQ. The CDR3 totals 13 residues. CDR3 in amino acids: CASSLALGTEAFF. The CDR3 region has the DNA TGCGCCAGCAGCTTGGCCCTGGGAACTGAAGCTTTCTTT.

This clonotype has just a few counts. In nucleotides, the CDR3 is TGTGCCAGCAGCTTATCGAGGACAGGGGGCGAATTGCCCAATTCACCCCTCCACTTT. This translates into CASSLSRTGGELPNSPLHF. This sequence joins TRBV7-2 and TRBJ1-6; TRBD1 matches 11 bases. Germline CDR1 is SGHTA and CDR2 is FQGNSA. The CDR3 covers 19 residues. Losses at the gene ends were 2 bases for V and 7 bases for J; bases not matched to a gene: 13.

This clonotype came up a few times. One junction end disagrees with the germline gene, perhaps due to a read error. J is TRBJ2-5 and V is TRBV28; D unclear. Germline V lookup: CDR1 MDHEN, CDR2 SYDVKM. This CDR3 contains 10 residues. CDR3 bases: TGTGCCAGCCGCGGAACAACGGTCGACTTC. Its translation: CASRGTTVDF.

The chain is built from TRBV7-3 and TRBJ2-7; 14 bases map to TRBD2. The V gene's germline CDR1 is SGHTA and CDR2 FQGTGA. Trimming at V came to 0 bases and at J to 6 bases, leaving 4 bases not matched to a gene. This CDR3 has 16 residues. CDR3 bases: TGTGCCAGCAGCTTAACTGGGACTAGCGGGGGTGCCGAGCAGTACTTC. Its translation: CASSLTGTSGGAEQYF.

This clonotype was recorded at least ten times. The rearrangement uses TRBV29-1 and TRBJ2-4; D uncertain. V was trimmed by 1 base and J by 2 bases, leaving 6 bases between them. CDR1 SQVTM and CDR2 ANQGSEA come from the germline V gene. This CDR3 spans 13 amino acids. CDR3 region: CSVEGVSKNIQYF. DNA of the CDR3: TGCAGCGTTGAAGGTGTTTCCAAAAACATTCAGTACTTC.

This clonotype turned up a few times. J is TRBJ1-5 and V is TRBV9, with D unresolved. This CDR3 has 12 residues. The V and J ends lost 0 bases and 5 bases respectively, with 3 bases between them. Germline V lookup: CDR1 SGDLS, CDR2 YYNGEE. The CDR3 loop reads CASSVEDQPQHF. For the CDR3, the DNA is TGTGCCAGCAGCGTAGAGGATCAGCCCCAGCATTTT.

This clonotype has a count of ten or more. This chain joins TRBV10-3 and TRBJ1-2; 7 bases fit TRBD1. CDR1 and CDR2 from the germline V gene are ENHRY and SYGVKD. CDR3 length: 13 amino acids. The CDR3 bases are TGTGCGACTCGCGGGGAACAGGGGTTTGGCTACACCTTC. It codes for CATRGEQGFGYTF.

This clonotype occurred a few times. The chain couples TRBV6-5 to TRBJ2-5, with TRBD1 matching 8 bases. Trimming at V came to 4 bases and at J to 2 bases, leaving 3 bases not matched to a gene. The CDR3 extends over 14 amino acids. Per germline, CDR1 MNHEY and CDR2 SVGAGI. CDR3 loop: CASSLQGEQETQYF. CDR3 nucleotide sequence: TGTGCCAGCAGTTTACAGGGGGAACAAGAGACCCAGTACTTC.